This T cell receptor beta chain was obtained from a study of blood T cell repertoires in COVID-19. Study at large: Samples taken during acute and convalescent COVID-19 were collected in the United States, Italy and Spain.

Germline CDR1 is MNHEY and CDR2 is SMNVEV (reference sequence). This CDR3 is 15 amino acids long. The ends were cut back, 3 bases at V and 6 bases at J, with 17 bases in the middle. The table lists this clone with a few counts. Membership in each cohort depended on participant-reported clinical history. Cohort 3 recovery required two negative PCRs, clearance, or symptom resolution. The assay was immunoSEQ multiplex PCR, and TCRdb's table has in-frame clones only and misses some. This table holds some 250,000 clones, around 85% found once. Material for sequencing was PBMCs or T cells enriched from blood (not recorded which). The J gene is TRBJ1-2, the V gene TRBV27; D is perhaps TRBD1 (6 bases). This receptor was identified in a woman in her 50s who had recovered from COVID-19. CDR3 DNA sequence: TGTGCCAGCAGTTTCTCTAGGGGGGGCGCAGATGGCTACACCTTC. Amino acids: CASSFSRGGADGYTF.